This T cell receptor beta chain emerged from a study of T-cell memory formation after mild COVID-19. Overall study: Clusters were largely donor specific.

TCRdb used MiXCR to reprocess the 5' RACE reads, holding one entry per CDR3 protein. The sample carries over 400,000 distinct CDR3 sequences, under 25% recorded once. The CDR3 covers 14 residues. V was clipped by 4 bases and J by 6 bases, with 15 bases between them. Germline V gives CDR1 SGHVS, CDR2 FQNEAQ. This clonotype occurred a few times. This TCR came from an adult woman who had mild COVID-19 (a few samples of this study predate the infection). Cell type and time point are not known. The sequenced material came from PBMCs or a T cell subset sorted from them (not recorded which). The chain links TRBV7-8 to TRBJ1-1, with D possibly being TRBD1 (5 bases). The CDR3 protein is CASSWVRVRSEAFF. Here the CDR3 DNA reads TGTGCCAGCAGCTGGGTCAGGGTTAGATCTGAAGCTTTCTTT. Filled out from reference TRBV7-8 and TRBJ1-1, the complete variable domain reads GAGVSQSPRYKVAKRGQDVALRCDPISGHVSLFWYQQALGQGPEFLTYFQNEAQLDKSGLPSDRFFAERPEGSVSTLKIQRTQQEDSAVYLCASSWVRVRSEAFFGQGTRLTVV.